This TCR beta chain was retrieved from a study of T-cell memory formation after mild COVID-19. Study-level information: Across donors, TCR clusters were largely donor specific.

The ends lost 0 bases at V and 6 bases at J; junction bases unmatched: 3. Germline assignment: CDR1 SGHKS and CDR2 YYEKEE (reference sequence). This CDR3 is built from 14 residues. This clonotype was seen a handful of times. Because the CDR3 is missing its conserved closing phenylalanine or tryptophan, this is likely a read error. TCRdb itself ran the 5' RACE reads through MiXCR, one entry per CDR3 protein. Here the sample spans some 130,000 distinct CDR3 sequences, 15% to 20% being singletons. This TCR was sampled from a young man who had mild COVID-19 (a few samples of this study predate the infection). Cell type and time point are not known. The sequenced material came from PBMCs or a T cell subset sorted from them (not recorded which). The chain is built from TRBV5-5 and TRBJ2-1; 7 bases are a match to TRBD1. This CDR3 is CASSLGAGGNEQFL. Here the CDR3 DNA reads TGTGCCAGCAGCTTGGGGGCAGGGGGCAATGAGCAGTTCTTA.